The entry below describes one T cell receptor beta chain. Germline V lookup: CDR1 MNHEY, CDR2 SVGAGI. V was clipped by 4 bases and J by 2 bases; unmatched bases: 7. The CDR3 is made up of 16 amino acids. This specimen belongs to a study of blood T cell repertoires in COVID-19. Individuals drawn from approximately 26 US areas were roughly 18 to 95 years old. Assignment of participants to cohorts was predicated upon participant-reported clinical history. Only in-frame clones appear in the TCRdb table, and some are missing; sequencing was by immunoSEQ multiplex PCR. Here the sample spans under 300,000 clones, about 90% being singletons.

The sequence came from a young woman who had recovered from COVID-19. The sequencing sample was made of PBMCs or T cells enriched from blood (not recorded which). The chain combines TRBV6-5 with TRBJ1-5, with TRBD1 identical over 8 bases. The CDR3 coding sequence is TGTGCCAGCAGTTCTATAGGACAGGGTGGCAATCAGCCCCAGCATTTT. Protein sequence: CASSSIGQGGNQPQHF.